This TCR beta chain comes out of a study of ipilimumab plus nivolumab after autologous stem cell transplantation. Findings and caveats of the study: Per the authors, repertoire, Treg and microbiota data justify further study.

Sequenced by immunoSEQ multiplex PCR; TCRdb stores in-frame clones only, minus some. This table has 15,000 to 20,000 clones, around 85% appearing once. Dosing: nivolumab 3 mg/kg IV, weeks 1, 4, 7, 10, then every two weeks to week 26. The CDR3 contains 16 residues. Germline V gene sequence: CDR1 MNHNS, CDR2 SASEGT. Trimming stripped 4 bases from V and 0 bases from J, with 13 bases between. Concerning this clone: Its target is not known.

This sequence was found in a male donor with diffuse large B-cell lymphoma. The chain employs TRBV6-1 and TRBJ1-3; possible D gene TRBD1, 6 bases. Here the sequenced sample was PBMCs, taken in a trial of ipilimumab plus nivolumab as post-transplant consolidation. CDR3: CASSAGQFSSGNTIYF. In DNA, the CDR3 is TGTGCCAGCAGTGCTGGACAGTTCTCCTCTGGAAACACCATATATTTT.